This note documents a single T cell receptor beta chain sequence. This record belongs to a study of blood T cell repertoires in COVID-19. Overall study: Samples representing acute and convalescent COVID-19 were sourced from the United States, Italy and Spain.

The length of the CDR3 is 15 residues. V was pared by 7 bases and J by 0 bases, with 7 bases of the junction left unmatched. Per the germline V gene, CDR1 is SNHLY and CDR2 is FYNNEI. Clones were read by immunoSEQ multiplex PCR, and TCRdb kept only the in-frame ones, dropping some. Among 150,000 to 180,000 clones listed, 75% to 80% were seen once. This clonotype was sampled from a man older than 75 with acute or convalescent COVID-19. The chain joins TRBV2 to TRBJ2-7, with 9 bases matching TRBD2. The specimen was peripheral blood. CDR3 sequence reads: CASTWSSGSSYEQYF. The CDR3 nucleotides read TGTGCCAGCACCTGGAGTAGCGGGAGCTCCTACGAGCAGTACTTC. The entire variable domain, with the rest obtained from reference TRBV2 and TRBJ2-7, is as follows: EPEVTQTPSHQVTQMGQEVILRCVPISNHLYFYWYRQILGQKVEFLVSFYNNEISEKSEIFDDQFSVERPDGSNFTLKIRSTKLEDSAMYFCASTWSSGSSYEQYFGPGTRLTVT.